The clone carrying this T cell receptor beta chain was seen repeatedly, ten times or more. Donors each provided 8 to 10 milliliters of peripheral blood. A second about 6 to 12 cycle PCR used barcoded and J-beta primers. Each sample provided no less than 2.5 million CDR3-containing paired-end reads. TCRdb processed the 5' RACE reads anew with MiXCR; each CDR3 protein has one entry. The table shows around 650,000 distinct CDR3 sequences, with 32% occurring only once. The data were taken from a study of blood T cells in healthy people across ages. Germline V gives CDR1 MDHEN, CDR2 SYDVKM. CDR3 size: 15 residues. V lost 7 bases and J lost 0, with 10 bases in between.

The sequence came from a woman older than 75 in good health. The sequenced sample consisted of blood. This sequence joins TRBV28 and TRBJ2-6; no clear D. This CDR3 reads CASTKESSGANVLTF. CDR3 coding DNA: TGTGCCAGCACAAAGGAGAGCTCTGGGGCCAACGTCCTGACTTTC.